Each of the 24 T cell receptor beta chains below was sequenced from the same sample in a study of blood T cell repertoires in COVID-19. Method: immunoSEQ multiplex PCR; TCRdb's copy keeps in-frame clones and lacks some. The sample consists of approximately 100,000 clones, approximately 85% of them appearing once. Sequencing used peripheral blood. Source of these receptors: a human donor in a cohort sampled during active COVID-19.

This chain links TRBV7-2 with TRBJ2-7; a possible D gene is TRBD1 (6 bases). Germline lookup yields CDR1 SGHTA and CDR2 FQGNSA. Trimming removed 6 bases from V and 2 bases from J, with 8 bases in between. The CDR3 consists of 12 residues. DNA for the CDR3: TGTGCCAGCAGTGGACAGCCCTACGAGCAGTACTTC. Translating gives CASSGQPYEQYF.

The V and J genes are TRBV5-4 and TRBJ1-2, with D possibly being TRBD1 (6 bases). Germline V CDR1 and CDR2: SGHNT, YYREEE (reference sequence). The CDR3 runs to 15 residues. Trimming cost V 1 base and J 0 bases, with 10 bases left between them. This CDR3 is CASSLREGANYGYTF. The CDR3 DNA follows: TGTGCCAGCAGCTTGCGGGAGGGGGCTAACTATGGCTACACCTTC.

J is TRBJ1-1 and V is TRBV19; D gene unclear. The germline V gene has CDR1 LNHDA and CDR2 SQIVND (reference sequence). CDR3 length: 14 residues. Between the trimmed V and J ends, which lost 7 bases and 0 bases, there was a span of 12 bases. The CDR3 loop is CASKRGGLNTEAFF. CDR3 in DNA: TGTGCCAGTAAGCGGGGAGGGTTGAACACTGAAGCTTTCTTT. Looking up the rest from reference TRBV19 and TRBJ1-1 gives the full variable domain: DGGITQSPKYLFRKEGQNVTLSCEQNLNHDAMYWYRQDPGQGLRLIYYSQIVNDFQKGDIAEGYSVSREKKESFPLTVTSAQKNPTAFYLCASKRGGLNTEAFFGQGTRLTVV.

This chain uses TRBV5-5 with TRBJ1-6; 9 positions agree with TRBD1. The CDR3 spans 16 residues. CDR1 and CDR2 from the germline V gene are SGHKS and YYEKEE (reference sequence). Unmatched junction bases numbered 7, after V lost 3 bases and J lost 6 bases. The CDR3 DNA sequence: TGTGCCAGCAGCTCGTCCGGGACAGGGTCTAATTCACCCCTCCACTTT. The encoded protein is CASSSSGTGSNSPLHF.

The chain couples TRBV18 to TRBJ1-2; 11 nucleotides align to TRBD1. Germline CDR1 is KGHSH and CDR2 is LQKENI. This CDR3 has 15 residues. J gave up 6 bases and V 0 bases, and 3 bases lay outside the gene matches. This CDR3 reads CASSPPDRGPNGYTF. The CDR3 bases are TGTGCCAGCTCACCACCGGACAGGGGGCCGAATGGCTACACCTTC. The full variable domain, in which reference TRBV18 and TRBJ1-2 provide the parts outside the CDR3, is NAGVMQNPRHLVRRRGQEARLRCSPMKGHSHVYWYRQLPEEGLKFMVYLQKENIIDESGMPKERFSAEFPKEGPSILRIQQVVRGDSAAYFCASSPPDRGPNGYTFGSGTRLTVV.

V is TRBV7-9 and J is TRBJ2-5, with unresolved D. Germline CDR1 SEHNR, CDR2 FQNEAQ (reference sequence). The CDR3 is made up of 15 amino acids. V dropped 1 base and J dropped 0 bases, with 9 bases sitting between them. CDR3 DNA sequence: TGTGCCAGCAGCTTAGGGGCATTGGACCAAGAGACCCAGTACTTC. It specifies CASSLGALDQETQYF.

The chain combines TRBV10-3 with TRBJ1-2; possibly TRBD1 for D (5 bases). V lost 1 base to trimming and J lost 6 bases, with 15 bases between them. Germline values: CDR1 ENHRY, CDR2 SYGVKD. The length of the CDR3 is 15 residues. The CDR3 nucleotides read TGTGCCATCAGTGAGTACGCAACAGGCTCCGATGGCTACACCTTC. Translated: CAISEYATGSDGYTF.

The chain employs TRBV27 and TRBJ1-5; tentatively, D is TRBD1 (6 bases). The CDR3 spans 14 residues. V gave up 3 bases and J gave up 6 bases, with 12 bases separating them. Per the germline V gene, CDR1 is MNHEY and CDR2 is SMNVEV (reference sequence). CDR3 amino acids: CASSFTGTSQPQHF. As DNA, the CDR3 is TGTGCCAGCAGTTTCACAGGGACAAGTCAGCCCCAGCATTTT.

CDR3 coding DNA: TGTGCCAGCATCTACAGGGCCATGAACACTGAAGCTTTCTTT. As protein: CASIYRAMNTEAFF. The rearrangement links TRBV21-1 to TRBJ1-1; the listed D gene, TRBD1, was not tested against the DNA. TRBV21-1 is listed as a pseudogene. The CDR3 extends over 14 amino acids.

This clone was observed a few times. The chain has TRBV30 and TRBJ2-1; 7 bases map to TRBD1. This CDR3 comprises 11 residues. V was clipped by 0 bases and J by 14 bases; unmatched bases: 4. Germline V gene data show CDR1 as GTSNPN and CDR2 as SVGIG (reference sequence). Here the CDR3 DNA reads TGTGCCTGGAGTGTAGGACAGGAAGAGTTCTTC. Its translation is CAWSVGQEEFF.

The gene calls are TRBV5-1 and TRBJ2-7; tentatively, D is TRBD1 (5 bases). Trimming stripped 4 bases from V and 3 bases from J, with 11 bases between. In germline, CDR1 is SGHRS, CDR2 YFSETQ. This CDR3 comprises 13 residues. CDR3 amino acids: CASSIGHGYEQYF. The CDR3 DNA sequence: TGCGCCAGCAGCATAGGACACGGCTACGAGCAGTACTTC.

The chain combines TRBV2 with TRBJ2-3; no reliable D call. Trimming took off 6 bases at V and 4 bases at J, with 11 bases between the two ends. The CDR3 runs to 13 residues. Germline values: CDR1 SNHLY, CDR2 FYNNEI. CDR3 sequence reads: CASRVTHSDTQYF. Here the CDR3 DNA reads TGTGCCAGCAGGGTGACTCATTCAGATACGCAGTATTTT.

The table lists this clone with a count of one. The chain couples TRBV10-3 to TRBJ2-5; D possibly corresponds to TRBD2 (6 bases). Germline loops: CDR1 ENHRY, CDR2 SYGVKD. This CDR3 spans 15 amino acids. Trimming took 8 bases from V and 1 from J, leaving 17 bases between them. The CDR3 DNA is TGTGCCATCCGTGGGGACTCCGGGGCCCAAGAGACCCAGTACTTC. This translates into CAIRGDSGAQETQYF.

DNA for the CDR3: TGTGCCAGCAGCTTAGTTTCTAGCGGGGGGGCTTCGACAACCGAGCAGTACTTC. Translation: CASSLVSSGGASTTEQYF. The chain recombines TRBV7-2 with TRBJ2-7; 12 bases align to TRBD2. The J segment lost 6 bases and the V segment lost 1 base, leaving 13 bases of the junction unmatched. The CDR3 is made up of 18 amino acids. CDR1 and CDR2 (germline): SGHTA, FQGNSA.

V is TRBV25-1 and J is TRBJ1-5; unclear D gene. Deletions cut 2 bases from V and 5 bases from J, with 10 bases between. The CDR3 contains 14 residues. From germline, CDR1 is MGHDK and CDR2 SYGVNS. The CDR3, as DNA: TGTGCCAGCAGTGAACGGGGTAGGTATCAGCCCCAGCATTTT. Its translation: CASSERGRYQPQHF.

V and J are TRBV6-5 and TRBJ2-2, with a weak D call TRBD1 (7 bases). The CDR3 is 15 residues long. Per the germline V gene, CDR1 is MNHEY and CDR2 is SVGAGI. The germline V and J ends were trimmed by 7 bases and 5 bases, with 17 bases remaining between them. This CDR3 is CASIKNRGGTGELFF. The CDR3, as DNA: TGTGCCAGCATCAAAAACAGGGGAGGTACCGGGGAGCTGTTTTTT.

The chain uses TRBV4-3 and TRBJ2-1, with 9 positions matching TRBD2. The germline V gene encodes CDR1 LGHNA and CDR2 YSLEER. This CDR3 has 20 amino acids. V lost 0 bases, J lost 0 bases, and 12 bases stayed unmatched. CDR3 protein: CASSQEFLAGSFRSYNEQFF. The CDR3 DNA is TGCGCCAGCAGCCAAGAGTTTCTAGCGGGATCCTTTCGCTCCTACAATGAGCAGTTCTTC.

The chain carries TRBV7-9 and TRBJ2-3; a weak D match, TRBD1 (5 bases). The CDR3 is 15 residues long. CDR1 is SEHNR and CDR2 is FQNEAQ in the germline V gene (reference sequence). Trimming cost V 7 bases and J 3 bases, with 17 bases left between them. The CDR3 spells CASIPPWGRTDTQYF. The CDR3 DNA sequence: TGTGCCAGCATTCCTCCATGGGGCCGGACAGATACGCAGTATTTT.

V is TRBV7-3 and J is TRBJ1-1; D is unclear. The CDR3 length is 13 residues. Germline V gene data show CDR1 as SGHTA and CDR2 as FQGTGA. V was clipped by 8 bases and J by 2 bases, with 12 bases between them. Here the CDR3 reads CASSKERNTEAFF. CDR3 DNA: TGTGCCAGCTCAAAGGAGAGAAACACTGAAGCTTTCTTT.

The rearrangement links TRBV28 to TRBJ1-6; D remains unclear. The germline V and J ends were trimmed by 3 bases and 5 bases, with 14 bases remaining between them. The CDR3 runs to 16 residues. CDR1 and CDR2 from the germline V gene are MDHEN and SYDVKM. The CDR3 spells CASSFPRFRNNSPLHF. The CDR3, as DNA: TGTGCCAGCAGTTTCCCGCGGTTTAGGAATAATTCACCCCTCCACTTT.

The rearrangement joins TRBV14 to TRBJ2-7, with D possibly being TRBD2 (5 bases). Trimming pared 4 bases from V and 2 bases from J, leaving 12 bases between. The CDR3 contains 14 residues. Germline loops: CDR1 SGHDN, CDR2 FVKESK. The CDR3 protein is CASSPLTTTYEQYF. The CDR3, as DNA: TGTGCCAGCAGCCCCCTGACTACGACCTACGAGCAGTACTTC.

The CDR3, as DNA: TGTGCCAGTAGTATAGGAGGCGCAGGGGGGTTCGGCTACACCTTC. Amino acids: CASSIGGAGGFGYTF. The chain carries TRBV19 and TRBJ1-2; the match to TRBD1 covers 7 bases. Germline loops: CDR1 LNHDA, CDR2 SQIVND (reference sequence). Losses at the gene ends were 1 base for V and 8 bases for J; bases not matched to a gene: 10. The CDR3 consists of 15 residues.

The chain recombines TRBV6-5 with TRBJ2-6, with 7 bases identical to TRBD1. CDR3 length equals 15 residues. V trimming: 5 bases; J trimming: 2 bases; junction bases outside the gene matches: 3. Germline CDR1 MNHEY, CDR2 SVGAGI. The CDR3 region is CASSPDRTGANVLTF. CDR3 sequence (DNA): TGTGCCAGCAGTCCGGACAGGACTGGGGCCAACGTCCTGACTTTC.

This sequence joins TRBV9 and TRBJ2-1; the match to TRBD2 covers 8 bases. The CDR3 totals 15 residues. V gave up 4 bases and J gave up 9 bases; unmatched junction bases: 12. Germline CDR1 SGDLS, CDR2 YYNGEE. Here the CDR3 reads CASSPRGFSGSEQFF. CDR3 nucleotides: TGTGCCAGCAGCCCTAGGGGGTTCAGCGGGAGTGAGCAGTTCTTC.